These 30 T cell receptor beta chains came from one sample sequenced in a study of shared T cell receptors in the human thymus. Profiled with immunoSEQ multiplex PCR; TCRdb holds only in-frame clones, not every one. The table shows about 380,000 clones, with more than 85% occurring only once. Input material: thymocytes. Source of these receptors: a human donor.

The chain uses TRBV4-1 and TRBJ1-1; TRBD1 might be the D (6 bases). The CDR3 has 17 residues. Germline loops: CDR1 MGHRA, CDR2 YSYEKL. Deletions cut 2 bases from V and 1 base from J, with 17 bases between. The CDR3 nucleotides are TGCGCCAGCAGCCAACTATTGGGAGGACAGCAGAACACTGAAGCTTTCTTT. Translating gives CASSQLLGGQQNTEAFF.

The CDR3 sequence: CASSTLLTSGKYEQYF. In DNA form, the CDR3 reads TGTGCCAGCAGTACCCTCCTGACTAGCGGGAAGTACGAGCAGTACTTC. The genes are TRBV27 and TRBJ2-7, with 11 bases fitting TRBD2. Germline V gene sequence: CDR1 MNHEY, CDR2 SMNVEV (reference sequence). The V segment lost 5 bases and the J segment 4 bases; nucleotides outside the gene matches: 10. This CDR3 has 16 residues.

This clone was found once. The V and J genes are TRBV5-6 and TRBJ2-6; no firm D call. The CDR3 runs to 16 residues. Per germline, CDR1 SGHDT and CDR2 YYEEEE. The V and J ends lost 0 bases and 4 bases respectively, with 11 bases between them. CDR3 protein: CASSLGGKNGANVLTF. In DNA, the CDR3 is TGTGCCAGCAGCTTGGGGGGAAAAAACGGGGCCAACGTCCTGACTTTC. Complete variable domain (other parts from reference TRBV5-6 and TRBJ2-6): DAGVTQSPTHLIKTRGQQVTLRCSPKSGHDTVSWYQQALGQGPQFIFQYYEEEERQRGNFPDRFSGHQFPNYSSELNVNALLLGDSALYLCASSLGGKNGANVLTFGAGSRLTVL.

The chain couples TRBV30 to TRBJ1-3; D may be TRBD1 (5 bases). The CDR3 has 14 residues. The germline gives CDR1 GTSNPN, CDR2 SVGIG (reference sequence). Trimming cost V 4 bases and J 8 bases, with 18 bases left between them. CDR3 DNA sequence: TGTGCCTGGACCGAGGGGCTCAAGGGAGACACCATATATTTT. Its protein product is CAWTEGLKGDTIYF.

The chain recombines TRBV29-1 with TRBJ2-1; 15 nucleotides line up with TRBD2. CDR3 length: 18 residues. Trimming cost V 6 bases and J 3 bases; bases outside gene matches: 12. The germline CDR1 and CDR2 sequences are SQVTM and ANQGSEA. The CDR3 nucleotides read TGCAGCGTGGGGACTAGCGGGAGGCTCATCCTCTTCTACAATGAGCAGTTCTTC. The encoded protein is CSVGTSGRLILFYNEQFF.

The rearrangement joins TRBV5-4 to TRBJ2-3; 8 nucleotides line up with TRBD2. This CDR3 spans 17 amino acids. Per the germline V gene, CDR1 is SGHNT and CDR2 is YYREEE (reference sequence). Trimming took 2 bases from V and 0 from J; bases not matched to a gene: 8. The CDR3 bases are TGTGCCAGCAGCTTCTCGCTAGCGGGCCTTAGCACAGATACGCAGTATTTT. Protein sequence: CASSFSLAGLSTDTQYF. Together with reference TRBV5-4 and TRBJ2-3, the CDR3 gives the full variable domain: ETGVTQSPTHLIKTRGQQVTLRCSSQSGHNTVSWYQQALGQGPQFIFQYYREEENGRGNFPPRFSGLQFPNYSSELNVNALELDDSALYLCASSFSLAGLSTDTQYFGPGTRLTVL.

The chain uses TRBV30 and TRBJ2-1, with 11 bases aligning to TRBD2. Trimming took 8 bases from V and 6 from J; bases not matched to a gene: 3. Germline V gene data show CDR1 as GTSNPN and CDR2 as SVGIG (reference sequence). The CDR3 is 12 residues long. This CDR3 reads CAGTSGPNEQFF. In DNA form, the CDR3 reads TGTGCCGGGACTAGCGGCCCCAATGAGCAGTTCTTC.

The V call is TRBV10-3, the J call TRBJ2-5, with TRBD1 matching 10 bases. The CDR3 sequence is 15 residues long. The germline V gene has CDR1 ENHRY and CDR2 SYGVKD. J was trimmed by 5 bases and V by 4 bases; bases with no gene match: 7. The chain's CDR3 is CAISVKTGGVETQYF. The CDR3 bases are TGTGCCATCAGTGTTAAGACAGGGGGCGTGGAGACCCAGTACTTC.

The rearrangement joins TRBV10-3 to TRBJ2-3, with 9 bases aligning to TRBD1. This CDR3 is built from 17 residues. From germline, CDR1 is ENHRY and CDR2 SYGVKD. V lost 4 bases to trimming and J lost 0 bases; unmatched junction nucleotides: 8. CDR3 residues: CAISGDREVASTDTQYF. The CDR3 DNA reads TGTGCCATCAGTGGGGACAGGGAAGTTGCTAGCACAGATACGCAGTATTTT.

The chain recombines TRBV27 with TRBJ1-5; perhaps TRBD1 as D (6 bases). There are 15 residues in the CDR3. From germline, CDR1 is MNHEY and CDR2 SMNVEV (reference sequence). The V end lost 3 bases, the J end lost 0 bases, and 9 bases lay between the germline ends. This CDR3 reads CASSFTGYSNQPQHF. CDR3 DNA: TGTGCCAGCAGTTTTACAGGGTATAGCAATCAGCCCCAGCATTTT.

This chain uses TRBV15 with TRBJ2-1; D remains unclear. This CDR3 comprises 11 residues. CDR1 is LNHNV and CDR2 is YYDKDF in the germline V gene (reference sequence). Trimming stripped 3 bases from V and 5 bases from J, with 2 bases between. Written as DNA, the CDR3 is TGTGCCACCAGCAGTAACAATGAGCAGTTCTTC. It codes for CATSSNNEQFF.

J is TRBJ2-1 and V is TRBV30, with 14 bases that match TRBD2. Trimming removed 7 bases from V and 1 base from J; junction bases left unmatched: 18. The CDR3 is made up of 20 amino acids. Germline V lookup: CDR1 GTSNPN, CDR2 SVGIG (reference sequence). CDR3 loop: CASFLSGLAGGWSSYNEQFF. CDR3 sequence (DNA): TGTGCCTCTTTCCTCTCAGGACTAGCGGGAGGTTGGAGTTCCTACAATGAGCAGTTCTTC.

The chain joins TRBV7-3 to TRBJ2-3, with TRBD2 matching over 7 bases. In germline, CDR1 is SGHTA, CDR2 FQGTGA. This CDR3 has 14 residues. With 2 bases clipped from V and 7 bases from J, the junction kept 6 bases outside the gene matches. The CDR3 sequence is CASSLAGVRNTQYF. In DNA, the CDR3 is TGTGCCAGCAGCTTAGCGGGAGTAAGAAATACGCAGTATTTT.

The chain has TRBV27 and TRBJ2-1; a weak D match, TRBD2 (6 bases). The V gene's germline CDR1 is MNHEY and CDR2 SMNVEV (reference sequence). The CDR3 covers 13 residues. Trimming took off 5 bases at V and 15 bases at J, with 20 bases between the two ends. In nucleotides, the CDR3 is TGTGCCAGCAGTCTCCGCGGTCCCTGGAGGGTGTTCTTC. This translates into CASSLRGPWRVFF.

The genes are TRBV21-1 and TRBJ2-7; the tabulated D call, TRBD1, remains unverified against the DNA. TRBV21-1 is labeled a pseudogene. The CDR3 contains 14 residues. The CDR3 DNA is TGTGCCAGCACGTCCGGGACAGGGAGGATCGAGCAGTACTTC. Its protein is CASTSGTGRIEQYF.

This rearrangement joins TRBV15 to TRBJ1-1, with 8 bases lining up with TRBD1. This CDR3 is 19 amino acids long. In germline, CDR1 is LNHNV, CDR2 YYDKDF (reference sequence). The V and J ends lost 0 bases and 5 bases, in that order; junction bases with no gene match: 17. As DNA, the CDR3 is TGTGCCACCAGCAGAGATCTTGGGGTCTCGACAGGGGTTAAAACTGAAGCTTTCTTT. Protein sequence: CATSRDLGVSTGVKTEAFF.

The chain recombines TRBV6-4 with TRBJ2-1; D is unclear. V dropped 2 bases and J dropped 5 bases, with 16 bases sitting between them. Germline V gene lookup returns CDR1 MRHNA and CDR2 SNTAGT. The CDR3 is 16 amino acids. CDR3 nucleotide sequence: TGTGCCAGCAGTGACAGTGGTCCCACGGATCACAATGAGCAGTTCTTC. Translated: CASSDSGPTDHNEQFF.

J is TRBJ1-2 and V is TRBV10-3; 9 nucleotides agree with TRBD1. The CDR3 length is 12 residues. J gave up 8 bases and V 6 bases, and 4 bases lay outside the gene matches. Germline-derived CDR1 and CDR2 are ENHRY and SYGVKD. CDR3 sequence reads: CAIRGTGRGYTF. The CDR3 bases are TGTGCCATCAGAGGGACAGGGAGAGGCTACACCTTC.

The rearrangement uses TRBV9 and TRBJ2-1, with TRBD2 matching 7 bases. CDR3 length equals 19 residues. V trimming: 4 bases; J trimming: 0 bases; junction bases outside the gene matches: 16. Germline V gene lookup returns CDR1 SGDLS and CDR2 YYNGEE. CDR3: CASSSGRQRGLSSYNEQFF. The CDR3, as DNA: TGTGCCAGCAGCTCGGGACGTCAGCGGGGACTCAGCTCCTACAATGAGCAGTTCTTC.

The chain recombines TRBV7-2 with TRBJ1-3; D unclear. The CDR3 is 12 amino acids. The germline CDR1 and CDR2 sequences are SGHTA and FQGNSA. V gave up 7 bases and J gave up 4 bases, with 8 bases separating them. The CDR3: CASMTPGNTIYF. CDR3 bases: TGTGCCAGCATGACCCCCGGAAACACCATATATTTT.

Concerning this clone itself: One end of the junction varies from germline; a read error may be responsible. The chain is built from TRBV30 and TRBJ2-1; possible D gene TRBD1, 6 bases. Per germline, CDR1 GTSNPN and CDR2 SVGIG (reference sequence). The CDR3 consists of 15 residues. This CDR3 is CAWSVDRFPYSEQFF. The CDR3 DNA reads as TGTGCCTGGAGTGTTGACAGGTTCCCCTACAGTGAGCAGTTCTTC. Full variable domain (outside the CDR3, taken from reference TRBV30 and TRBJ2-1): SQTIHQWPATLVQPVGSPLSLECTVEGTSNPNLYWYRQAAGRGLQLLFYSVGIGQISSEVPQNLSASRPQDRQFILSSKKLLLSDSGFYLCAWSVDRFPYSEQFFGPGTRLTVL.

This rearrangement joins TRBV27 to TRBJ2-2; D remains ambiguous. V dropped 5 bases and J dropped 7 bases, with 8 bases sitting between them. This CDR3 is 12 amino acids long. The germline gives CDR1 MNHEY, CDR2 SMNVEV (reference sequence). For the CDR3, the DNA is TGTGCCAGCAGTCCCGGGTTCGGGGAGCTGTTTTTT. Its translation is CASSPGFGELFF.

This clone occurred once. The J gene is TRBJ2-7, the V gene TRBV7-9; TRBD1 aligns across 8 bases. V shed 2 bases and J 5 bases; nucleotides not matched to a gene: 5. Germline CDR1 and CDR2: SEHNR and FQNEAQ (reference sequence). This CDR3 comprises 14 residues. The CDR3 DNA follows: TGTGCCAGCAGCTTAAGAACAGGGGGGAACGAGCAGTACTTC. It translates to CASSLRTGGNEQYF.

This chain uses TRBV14 with TRBJ1-1, with D possibly matching TRBD1 (6 bases). The CDR3 extends over 18 amino acids. Looked up from germline, CDR1 is SGHDN and CDR2 is FVKESK. Deletions cut 0 bases from V and 2 bases from J, with 19 bases between. The CDR3 spells CASSQDSRQEENNTEAFF. Written as DNA, the CDR3 is TGTGCCAGCAGCCAAGATTCGCGACAGGAGGAAAATAACACTGAAGCTTTCTTT.

This clone was counted between two and nine times. This chain joins TRBV14 and TRBJ1-1, with D possibly matching TRBD1 (5 bases). There are 14 residues in the CDR3. Deletions cut 3 bases from V and 5 bases from J, with 13 bases between. Germline V CDR1 and CDR2: SGHDN, FVKESK. CDR3 amino acids: CASSHDGGRTEAFF. CDR3 DNA: TGTGCCAGCAGCCATGATGGGGGAAGGACTGAAGCTTTCTTT.

The gene calls are TRBV4-3 and TRBJ2-7; 9 nucleotides agree with TRBD2. The CDR3 length is 15 residues. The V segment lost 5 bases and the J segment 3 bases; nucleotides outside the gene matches: 8. Germline loops: CDR1 LGHNA, CDR2 YSLEER. This chain's CDR3 is CASSEVAGALYEQYF. The CDR3 DNA is TGCGCCAGCAGCGAGGTAGCGGGAGCTCTCTACGAGCAGTACTTC.

The chain uses TRBV10-3 and TRBJ2-2; 8 positions agree with TRBD1. J was trimmed by 3 bases and V by 11 bases; bases with no gene match: 23. The CDR3 is made up of 19 amino acids. Per germline, CDR1 ENHRY and CDR2 SYGVKD. CDR3 sequence reads: CASSDRDRLLSRYTGELFF. CDR3 bases: TGTGCCTCTTCAGACCGGGACAGGTTACTGTCGAGGTACACCGGGGAGCTGTTTTTT.

The chain is built from TRBV27 and TRBJ2-5, with D maybe TRBD1 (6 bases). CDR3 size: 18 residues. Trimming left V 0 bases short and J 4 bases short, with 21 bases between. Germline V lookup: CDR1 MNHEY, CDR2 SMNVEV (reference sequence). CDR3 sequence (DNA): TGTGCCAGCAGTTTATCCCACATCAGGGGTCGGCCAAGAGAGACCCAGTACTTC. Encoded protein: CASSLSHIRGRPRETQYF.

This rearrangement joins TRBV6-4 to TRBJ2-1, with 7 nucleotides matching TRBD2. From germline, CDR1 is MRHNA and CDR2 SNTAGT. Trimming at V came to 6 bases and at J to 13 bases, leaving 9 bases not matched to a gene. This CDR3 has 12 residues. The CDR3, as DNA: TGTGCCAGCAGGACTAGCTCTGGGTCCCAGTTCTTC. This codes for CASRTSSGSQFF.

The chain uses TRBV13 and TRBJ2-3; TRBD2 agrees at 10 bases. CDR3 size: 18 residues. Germline CDR1 PRHDT, CDR2 FYEKMQ (reference sequence). Trimming at V came to 8 bases and at J to 2 bases, leaving 16 bases not matched to a gene. CDR3 DNA: TGTGCCAGCGCCGCTGAGGAGCGGGAGGGCCGAGTCACAGATACGCAGTATTTT. Protein sequence: CASAAEEREGRVTDTQYF.